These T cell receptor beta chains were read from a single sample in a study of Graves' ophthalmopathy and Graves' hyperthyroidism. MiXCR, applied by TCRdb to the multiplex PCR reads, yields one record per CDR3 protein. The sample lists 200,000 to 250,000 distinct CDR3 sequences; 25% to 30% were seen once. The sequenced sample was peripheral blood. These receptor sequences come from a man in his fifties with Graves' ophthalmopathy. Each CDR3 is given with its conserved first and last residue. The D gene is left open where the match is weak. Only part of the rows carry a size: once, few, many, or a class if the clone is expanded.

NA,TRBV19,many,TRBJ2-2,TGTGCCAGTAGTATAGTCGGGGGAGCCGGGGAGCTGTTTTTT,CASSIVGGAGELFF
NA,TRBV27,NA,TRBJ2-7,TGTGCCAGCACGGCACAGGGCCCCGGGCTCTACGAGCAGTACTTC,CASTAQGPGLYEQYF
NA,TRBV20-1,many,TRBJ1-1,TGCAGTGCTAGAGGAATCTTTGGGAGCACTGAAGCTTTCTTT,CSARGIFGSTEAFF
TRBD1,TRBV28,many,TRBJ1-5,TGTGCCAGCAGTCCGGACAGGGGGCTTCAGCCCCAGCATTTT,CASSPDRGLQPQHF
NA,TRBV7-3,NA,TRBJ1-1,TGTGCCAGCAGCTTAACAGGCGGACTTACGAACACTGAAGCTTTCTTT,CASSLTGGLTNTEAFF
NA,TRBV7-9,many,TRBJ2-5,TGTGCCAGCAGCTTCGGACCGGAGGAGACCCAGTACTTC,CASSFGPEETQYF
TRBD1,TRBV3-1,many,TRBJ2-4,TGTGCCAGCAGCCCCGGACAGGTGAACATTCAGTACTTC,CASSPGQVNIQYF
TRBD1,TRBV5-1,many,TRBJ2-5,TGCGCCAGCAGCCTGACCGGGACAGGGGGTCAAGAGACCCAGTACTTC,CASSLTGTGGQETQYF
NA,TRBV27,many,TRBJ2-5,TGTGCCAGCAGTCCAGACCGAGAGACCCAGTACTTC,CASSPDRETQYF
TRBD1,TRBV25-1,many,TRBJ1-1,TGTGCCAGCAGGACAGGGGGCGAAGCGACTGAAGCTTTCTTT,CASRTGGEATEAFF
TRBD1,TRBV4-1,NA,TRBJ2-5,TGCGCCAGCAGCCAAGAACAGGGGGCGCGGACTAGCCAAGAGACCCAGTACTTC,CASSQEQGARTSQETQYF
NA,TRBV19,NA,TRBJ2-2,TGTGCCAGTAGTGGCCTGGATGGAACCGGGGAGCTGTTTTTT,CASSGLDGTGELFF
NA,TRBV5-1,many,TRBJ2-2,TGCGCCAGCAGCTTGGGCGGGGCCGGGGAGCTGTTTTTT,CASSLGGAGELFF
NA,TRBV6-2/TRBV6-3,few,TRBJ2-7,TGTGCCAGCAGTTACGGAGGTTTTGGATTAGACGAGCAGTACTTC,CASSYGGFGLDEQYF
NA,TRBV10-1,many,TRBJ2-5,TGCGCCAGCAGTGATGGCGGACCGGGGACCCAGTACTTC,CASSDGGPGTQYF
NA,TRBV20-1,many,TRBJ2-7,TGCAGTACCTTAATCGGGCCCGGGACCCTCTCCTACGAGCAGTACTTC,CSTLIGPGTLSYEQYF
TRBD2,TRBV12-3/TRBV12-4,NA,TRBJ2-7,TGTGCCAGCAGTCAACTAGCGGGAGGGAGCTCCTACGAGCAGTACTTC,CASSQLAGGSSYEQYF